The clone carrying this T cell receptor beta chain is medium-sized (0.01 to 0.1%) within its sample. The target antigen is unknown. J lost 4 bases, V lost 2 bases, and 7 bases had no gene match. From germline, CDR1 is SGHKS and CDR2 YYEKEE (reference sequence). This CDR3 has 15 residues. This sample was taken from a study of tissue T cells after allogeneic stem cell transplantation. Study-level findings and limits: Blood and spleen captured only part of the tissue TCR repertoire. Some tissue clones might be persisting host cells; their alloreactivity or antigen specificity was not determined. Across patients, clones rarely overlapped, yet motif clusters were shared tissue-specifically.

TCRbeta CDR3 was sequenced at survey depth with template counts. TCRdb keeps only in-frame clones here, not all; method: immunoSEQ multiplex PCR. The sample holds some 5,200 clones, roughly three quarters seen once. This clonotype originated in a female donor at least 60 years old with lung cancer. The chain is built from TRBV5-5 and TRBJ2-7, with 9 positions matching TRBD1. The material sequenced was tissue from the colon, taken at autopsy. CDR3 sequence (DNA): TGTGCCAGCAGCTTTACCGGGACAGGGATGTACGAGCAGTACTTC. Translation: CASSFTGTGMYEQYF.